This TCR beta chain was captured by sequencing in a study of OX40 agonist ivuxolimab in advanced cancers. Broadly, across the study: Ivuxolimab was a fully human IgG2 agonistic monoclonal antibody targeting the costimulatory receptor OX40 (CD134). Prior anti-PD-1, anti-PD-L1 or anti-CTLA-4 therapy was permitted, and checkpoint inhibitors had been received by around 39% of dose-escalation patients. In the dose-escalation cohort, around four fifths of patients were male, and the mean age was roughly 60 years with a range of roughly 20 to 80. Among the approximately 54 dose-escalation patients, some 20 had hepatocellular carcinoma, roughly 15 melanoma, 9 renal cell carcinoma and 9 head and neck cancer. Partial responses were achieved by three dose-escalation patients, of whom one had hepatocellular carcinoma and two had cutaneous melanoma. The point of sequencing TCRbeta in the periphery was to test whether ivuxolimab changed TCR sequence diversity and drove clonal T-cell expansion. The paper covers the monotherapy dose-escalation part of the phase I ivuxolimab trial, which included N of about 50 patients. Intravenous ivuxolimab was administered to patients every 2 weeks at six dose levels: 0.01, 0.1, 0.3, 1.5, 3 and 10 mg/kg. The paper's findings and limits, for the study overall: On average, CD8+ T cells showed more expanded clones than CD4+ T cells after ivuxolimab. The antigen specificity of the peripheral T cells that underwent clonal expansion was not determined. At doses from 0.1 to 3.0 mg/kg, clonal expansion was seen in both CD4+ and CD8+ blood T cells between baseline and week 6. In the 0.1-3.0 mg/kg groups, partial responders were among the patients with the lowest normalized peripheral clonal expansion, particularly in CD8+ T cells. Low levels of normalized T-cell clonal expansion were also seen in some patients who did not respond.

The CDR3 holds 13 amino acids from the cysteine to the phenylalanine. Of the read, only the CDR3 DNA is kept; its 39 bases are in frame from base 1. The CDR1 and CDR2 encoded by the germline V gene are MNHEY and SVGAGI. Trimming at the junction amounts to 7 bases on V and 4 bases on J, and the germline ends lie 10 bases apart. The trial excluded patients who had a history of autoimmune disease or who were on systemic immunosuppression. In every dose cohort, peripheral blood was drawn for TCR sequencing at baseline, cycle 4 day 1, and cycle 7 day 1. Samples were obtained from an open-label, multicenter, first-in-human phase I dose-escalation trial of ivuxolimab. Adults with locally advanced or metastatic melanoma, renal cell, hepatocellular, or head and neck squamous cell carcinoma were enrolled in the trial. Before TCR sequencing, CD4+ T cells and CD8+ T cells were sorted from peripheral blood as separate populations.

A remark on this clone: Its target antigen remains unknown. Base qualities are not at hand, and no much larger clone is one base apart.

Genomic DNA was isolated from the sorted cells so that the TCRbeta CDR3 region could be sequenced. TCRbeta CDR3 regions were sequenced using the immunoSEQ Assay. This is the immuneACCESS table as TCRdb keeps it, with only in-frame sequences that have V and J called. A part of the clones is gone; compared with another copy, unresolved V genes explain less than half, and the rest is unexplained. In this sample the table shows around 23,000 clones, 75% to 90% of which occur a single time. Around a quarter of the sample rests with the top ten. The sequence came from an adult with an advanced solid tumor such as melanoma, head and neck, liver or kidney cancer. This sequence uses TRBV6-5 and TRBJ2-2; the D gene may be TRBD1 or TRBD2, since each aligns over 6 bases. The sample here was CD4+ or CD8+ T cells sorted from blood, taken in a trial of the OX40 agonist ivuxolimab. The DNA sequence is TGTGCCAGCACCAAGGGGGGCACCGGGGAGCTGTTTTTT. Its protein reads: CASTKGGTGELFF.